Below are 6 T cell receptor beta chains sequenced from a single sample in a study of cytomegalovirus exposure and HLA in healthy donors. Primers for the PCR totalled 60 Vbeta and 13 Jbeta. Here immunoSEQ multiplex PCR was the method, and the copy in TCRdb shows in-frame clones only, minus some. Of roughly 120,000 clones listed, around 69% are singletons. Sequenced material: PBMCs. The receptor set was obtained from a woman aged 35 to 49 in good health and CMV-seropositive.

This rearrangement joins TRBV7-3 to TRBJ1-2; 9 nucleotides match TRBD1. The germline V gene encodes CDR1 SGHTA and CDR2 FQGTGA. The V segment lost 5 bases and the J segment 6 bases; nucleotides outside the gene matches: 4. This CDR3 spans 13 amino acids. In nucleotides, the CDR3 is TGTGCCAGCAGCAGTAGGACAGGGGATGGCTACACCTTC. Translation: CASSSRTGDGYTF.

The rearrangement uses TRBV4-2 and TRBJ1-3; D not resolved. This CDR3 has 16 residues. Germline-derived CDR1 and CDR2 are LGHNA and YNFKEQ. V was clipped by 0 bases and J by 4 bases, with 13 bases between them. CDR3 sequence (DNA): TGTGCCAGCAGCCAAGAGCGGGCAGTCGGAGGAAACACCATATATTTT. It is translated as CASSQERAVGGNTIYF.

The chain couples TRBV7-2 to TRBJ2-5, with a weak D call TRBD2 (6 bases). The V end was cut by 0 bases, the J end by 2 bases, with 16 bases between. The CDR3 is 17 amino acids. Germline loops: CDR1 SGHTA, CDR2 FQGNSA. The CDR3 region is CASSLARRGGPQETQYF. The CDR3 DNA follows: TGTGCCAGCAGCTTAGCGCGAAGGGGAGGCCCGCAAGAGACCCAGTACTTC.

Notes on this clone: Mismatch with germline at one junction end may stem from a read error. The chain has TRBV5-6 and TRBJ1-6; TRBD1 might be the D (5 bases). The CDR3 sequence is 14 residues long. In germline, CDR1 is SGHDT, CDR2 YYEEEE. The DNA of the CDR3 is TGTGCCAGCTCCACAGGCAGTATCTACTCACCCCCCCACTTT. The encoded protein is CASSTGSIYSPPHF.

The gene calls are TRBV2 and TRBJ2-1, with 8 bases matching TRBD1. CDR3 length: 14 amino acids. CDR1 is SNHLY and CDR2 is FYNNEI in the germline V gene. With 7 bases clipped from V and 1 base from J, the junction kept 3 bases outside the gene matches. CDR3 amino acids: CASKRDRSYNEQFF. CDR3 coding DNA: TGTGCCAGCAAACGGGACAGGTCCTACAATGAGCAGTTCTTC.

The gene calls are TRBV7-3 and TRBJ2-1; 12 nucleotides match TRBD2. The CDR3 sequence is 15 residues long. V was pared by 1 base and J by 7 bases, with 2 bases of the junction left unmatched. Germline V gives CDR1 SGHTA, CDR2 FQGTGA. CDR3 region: CASSLRTSGANEQFF. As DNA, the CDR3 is TGTGCCAGCAGCTTAAGGACTAGCGGGGCGAATGAGCAGTTCTTC.